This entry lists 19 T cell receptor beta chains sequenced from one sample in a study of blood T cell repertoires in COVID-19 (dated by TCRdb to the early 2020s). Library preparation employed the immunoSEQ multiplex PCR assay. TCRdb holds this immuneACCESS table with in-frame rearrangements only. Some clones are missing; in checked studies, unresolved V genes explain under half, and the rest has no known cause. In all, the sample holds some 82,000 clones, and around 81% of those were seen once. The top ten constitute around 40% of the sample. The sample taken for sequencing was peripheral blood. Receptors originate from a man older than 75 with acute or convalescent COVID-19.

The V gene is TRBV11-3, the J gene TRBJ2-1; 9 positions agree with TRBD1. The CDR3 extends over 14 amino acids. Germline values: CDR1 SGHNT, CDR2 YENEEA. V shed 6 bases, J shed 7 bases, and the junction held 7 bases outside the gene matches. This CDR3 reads CASSSGQGNNEQFF. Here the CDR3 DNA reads TGTGCCAGCAGTTCGGGACAGGGAAATAATGAGCAGTTCTTC.

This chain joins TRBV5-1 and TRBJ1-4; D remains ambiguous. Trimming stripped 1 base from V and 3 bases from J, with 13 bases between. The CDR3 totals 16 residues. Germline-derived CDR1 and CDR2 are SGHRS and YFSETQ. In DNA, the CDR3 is TGCGCCAGCAGCTTGTTATTAGCGGGGTCTAATGAAAAACTGTTTTTT. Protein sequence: CASSLLLAGSNEKLFF.

CDR3 DNA sequence: TGTGCCAGCAGTTTAGTGCCAGGGTATGGCTACACCTTC. Amino acid sequence: CASSLVPGYGYTF. The V and J genes are TRBV12-3 or TRBV12-4 and TRBJ1-2; the D gene is possibly TRBD1 (5 bases). Between the trimmed V and J ends, which lost 1 base and 5 bases, there was a span of 8 bases. The CDR3 covers 13 residues.

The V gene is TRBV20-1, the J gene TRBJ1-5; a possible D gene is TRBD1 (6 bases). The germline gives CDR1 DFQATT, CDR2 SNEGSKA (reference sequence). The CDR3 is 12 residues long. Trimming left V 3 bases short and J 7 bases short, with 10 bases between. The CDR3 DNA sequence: TGCAGTGCTAGTGCAGGGGTCCAGCCCCAGCATTTT. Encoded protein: CSASAGVQPQHF.

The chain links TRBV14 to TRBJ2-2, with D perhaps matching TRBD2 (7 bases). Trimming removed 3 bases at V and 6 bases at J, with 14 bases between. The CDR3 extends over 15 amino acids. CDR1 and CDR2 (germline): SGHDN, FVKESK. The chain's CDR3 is CASSQRGGAAGELFF. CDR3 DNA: TGTGCCAGCAGCCAGAGGGGGGGAGCCGCCGGGGAGCTGTTTTTT.

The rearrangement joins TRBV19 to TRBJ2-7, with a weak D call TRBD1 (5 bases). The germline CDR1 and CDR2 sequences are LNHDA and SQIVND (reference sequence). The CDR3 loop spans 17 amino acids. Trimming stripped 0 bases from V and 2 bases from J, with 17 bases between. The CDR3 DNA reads TGTGCCAGTAGTATAGATCAGGCCGTAGGGGATCCCTACGAGCAGTACTTC. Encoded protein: CASSIDQAVGDPYEQYF.

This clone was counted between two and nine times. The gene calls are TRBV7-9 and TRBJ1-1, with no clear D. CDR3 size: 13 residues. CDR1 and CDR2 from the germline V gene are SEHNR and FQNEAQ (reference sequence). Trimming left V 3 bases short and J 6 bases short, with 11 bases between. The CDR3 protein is CASSFGYGAEAFF. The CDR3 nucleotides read TGTGCCAGCAGCTTCGGCTACGGGGCTGAAGCTTTCTTT.

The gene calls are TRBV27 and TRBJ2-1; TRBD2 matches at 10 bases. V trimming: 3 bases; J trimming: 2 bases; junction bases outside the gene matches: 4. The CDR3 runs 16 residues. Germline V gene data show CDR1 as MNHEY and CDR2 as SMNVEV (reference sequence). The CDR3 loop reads CASSLVAGGTYNEQFF. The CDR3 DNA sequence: TGTGCCAGCAGTTTGGTAGCGGGAGGCACCTACAATGAGCAGTTCTTC.

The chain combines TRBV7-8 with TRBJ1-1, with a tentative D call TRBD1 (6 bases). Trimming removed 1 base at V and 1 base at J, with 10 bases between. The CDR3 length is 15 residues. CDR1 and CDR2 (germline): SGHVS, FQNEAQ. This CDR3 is CASSLVDRKNTEAFF. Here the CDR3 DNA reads TGTGCCAGCAGCTTAGTCGACAGGAAGAACACTGAAGCTTTCTTT.

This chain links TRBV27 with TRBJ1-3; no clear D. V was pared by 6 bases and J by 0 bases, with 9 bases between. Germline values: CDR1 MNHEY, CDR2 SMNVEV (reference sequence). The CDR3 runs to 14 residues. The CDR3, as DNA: TGTGCCAGCAGACGGACTGCCTCTGGAAACACCATATATTTT. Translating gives CASRRTASGNTIYF.

DNA for the CDR3: TGTGCCAGCAGCCGTCTTGACAGGGGCTACGAGCAGTACTTC. As protein: CASSRLDRGYEQYF. The chain combines TRBV6-5 with TRBJ2-7; 8 positions match TRBD1. The CDR3 runs to 14 residues. Germline V gene data show CDR1 as MNHEY and CDR2 as SVGAGI. V shed 6 bases, J shed 3 bases, and the junction held 7 bases outside the gene matches.

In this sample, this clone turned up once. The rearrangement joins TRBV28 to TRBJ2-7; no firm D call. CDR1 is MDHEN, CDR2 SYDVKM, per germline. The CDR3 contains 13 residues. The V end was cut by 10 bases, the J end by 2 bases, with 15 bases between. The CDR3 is CATSSGAAYEQYF. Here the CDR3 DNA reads TGTGCCACCTCCTCTGGCGCGGCCTACGAGCAGTACTTC.

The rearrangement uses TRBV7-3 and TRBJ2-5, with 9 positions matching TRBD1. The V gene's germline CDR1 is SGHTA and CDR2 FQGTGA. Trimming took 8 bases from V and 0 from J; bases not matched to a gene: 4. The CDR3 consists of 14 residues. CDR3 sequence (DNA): TGTGCCAGCGCGCGGACAGGGGACCAAGAGACCCAGTACTTC. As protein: CASARTGDQETQYF.

CDR3 sequence reads: CASSFMTGDEKLFF. CDR3 nucleotides: TGTGCCAGCAGCTTCATGACAGGGGATGAAAAACTGTTTTTT. This chain joins TRBV7-9 and TRBJ1-4, with 8 bases lining up with TRBD1. Germline V CDR1 and CDR2: SEHNR, FQNEAQ (reference sequence). V shed 3 bases, J shed 6 bases, and the junction held 3 bases outside the gene matches. This CDR3 is built from 14 residues.

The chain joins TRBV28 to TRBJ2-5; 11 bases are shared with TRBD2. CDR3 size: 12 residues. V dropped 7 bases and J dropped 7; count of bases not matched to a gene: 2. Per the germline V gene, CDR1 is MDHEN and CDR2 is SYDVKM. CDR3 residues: CASTLAGGTQYF. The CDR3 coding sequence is TGTGCCAGCACCCTAGCGGGAGGGACCCAGTACTTC.

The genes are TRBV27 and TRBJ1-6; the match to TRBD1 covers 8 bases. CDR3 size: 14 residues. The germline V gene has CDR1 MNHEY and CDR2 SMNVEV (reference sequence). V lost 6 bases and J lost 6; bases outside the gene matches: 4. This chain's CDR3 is CASSQDRVNSPLHF. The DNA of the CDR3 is TGTGCCAGCAGCCAGGACAGGGTTAATTCACCCCTCCACTTT.

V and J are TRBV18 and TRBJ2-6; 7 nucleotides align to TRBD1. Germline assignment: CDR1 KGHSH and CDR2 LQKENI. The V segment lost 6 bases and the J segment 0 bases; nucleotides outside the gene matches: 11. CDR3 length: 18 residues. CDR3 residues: CASSRTGQLISGANVLTF. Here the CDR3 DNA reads TGTGCCAGCTCGCGAACGGGACAGCTCATCTCTGGGGCCAACGTCCTGACTTTC.

CDR3 loop: CASSSDLAGYNEQFF. The CDR3 DNA sequence: TGTGCCAGCAGCTCCGACTTGGCGGGGTACAATGAGCAGTTCTTC. The chain has TRBV7-3 and TRBJ2-1; possibly TRBD2 for D (6 bases). V lost 4 bases to trimming and J lost 4 bases, with 14 bases between them. The CDR3 is 15 amino acids. Germline V gives CDR1 SGHTA, CDR2 FQGTGA.

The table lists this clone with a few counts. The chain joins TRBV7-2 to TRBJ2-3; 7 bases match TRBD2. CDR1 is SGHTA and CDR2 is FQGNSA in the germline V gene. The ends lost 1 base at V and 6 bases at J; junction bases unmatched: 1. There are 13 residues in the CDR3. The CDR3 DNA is TGTGCCAGCAGCTTAGAAGCGGGGGATACGCAGTATTTT. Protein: CASSLEAGDTQYF.